The entry below gives a single TCR beta chain sequence along with its context. Germline CDR1 reads MNHEY; CDR2 reads SVGEGT. This CDR3 is built from 18 residues. Trimming pared 2 bases from V and 6 bases from J, leaving 23 bases between. How the authors handled the data: Amplification from reference gene primers served as the basis for estimated nucleated cell counts. The protocol was immunoSEQ multiplex PCR, while the TCRdb copy is restricted to in-frame clones and leaves out a portion. V, J and clone size are taken as reported in that table, and D and trimming were inferred from the DNA itself. In the table there are 220,000 or so clones, 84% of which are singletons. The data stem from a study of blood T cell repertoires in COVID-19. Study as a whole: Sample material is recorded as cDNA or gDNA derived from T cells, B-cell-depleted T cells, or PBMCs.

The TCR comes from a woman in her 40s who had recovered from COVID-19. V usage is TRBV6-2 or TRBV6-3 and J usage is TRBJ1-5; tentative D call: TRBD1 (5 bases). The specimen was PBMCs or T cells enriched from blood (not recorded which). The CDR3 region is CASSYHSRDSRYRQPQHF. CDR3 DNA sequence: TGTGCCAGCAGTTACCATTCACGAGACAGCCGATATCGTCAGCCCCAGCATTTT.